These T cell receptor beta chains were read from a single sample in a study of blood T cell repertoires in COVID-19. Clones were sequenced by immunoSEQ multiplex PCR, and TCRdb holds only the in-frame ones, with some missing. This repertoire shows fewer than 250,000 clones, about 93% found once; its top ten account for about 0.79%. Material for sequencing was peripheral blood. All receptors derive from a man younger than 45 with COVID-19, enrolled during active disease. The CDR3 runs from the conserved cysteine through the conserved F or W. The D gene is left open where the match is weak. Part of the rows lack a size; the others show once, few, many or a class for expanded clones.

>.|TRBJ1-5|.|TRBV9
CASSVGGGGNQPQHF
TGTGCCAGCAGCGTAGGTGGGGGCGGCAATCAGCCCCAGCATTTT
>.|TRBJ2-7|.|TRBV27
CASSLGRGTSYEQYF
TGTGCCAGCAGCCTAGGGCGGGGCACCTCCTACGAGCAGTACTTC
>.|TRBJ2-5|.|TRBV7-2
CASSRVLETQYF
TGTGCCAGCAGCCGGGTCTTAGAGACCCAGTACTTC
>TRBD2|TRBJ2-1|.|TRBV25-1
CASSLGGGNEQFF
TGTGCCAGCAGCCTCGGGGGGGGCAATGAGCAGTTCTTC
>TRBD2|TRBJ2-7|.|TRBV4-1
CASSSRTVSGEQYF
TGCGCCAGCAGCTCCCGAACCGTTAGCGGGGAGCAGTACTTC
>.|TRBJ2-3|.|TRBV5-1
CASSQAGGSTDTQYF
TGCGCCAGCAGCCAAGCCGGGGGTAGCACAGATACGCAGTATTTT
>TRBD1|TRBJ2-5|.|TRBV10-1
CASSSGQGSTQYF
TGCGCCAGCAGTTCTGGACAGGGAAGTACCCAGTACTTC
>.|TRBJ2-5|.|TRBV5-1
CASSSSGGPGETQYF
TGCGCCAGCAGCTCCTCCGGGGGGCCGGGCGAGACCCAGTACTTC
>.|TRBJ1-1|.|TRBV19
CASSPAGGPEAFF
TGTGCCAGTAGTCCCGCAGGAGGGCCTGAAGCTTTCTTT
>TRBD1|TRBJ2-7|.|TRBV6-5
CASSSQPGTGTQQYF
TGTGCCAGCAGTTCACAGCCCGGGACAGGCACTCAGCAGTACTTC
>.|TRBJ2-7|few|TRBV9
CASSVGGGVSYEQYF
TGTGCCAGCAGCGTAGGTGGCGGAGTCTCCTACGAGCAGTACTTC
>TRBD1|TRBJ1-1|.|TRBV3-1/TRBV3-2
CASSLGQGAEAFF
TGTGCCAGCAGCCTCGGACAGGGAGCTGAAGCTTTCTTT
>TRBD1|TRBJ1-1|.|TRBV6-5
CASKDRGLPEAFF
TGTGCCAGCAAAGACAGGGGTTTACCTGAAGCTTTCTTT
>.|TRBJ1-1|once|TRBV11-3
CASSQRTKTEAFF
TGTGCCAGCAGCCAACGGACAAAGACTGAAGCTTTCTTT
>.|TRBJ2-7|.|TRBV5-1
CASSLKGGTSYEQYF
TGCGCCAGCAGCTTAAAAGGGGGTACCTCCTACGAGCAGTACTTC
>.|TRBJ1-4|.|TRBV11-2
CASSGLGEKLFF
TGTGCCAGCAGCGGACTTGGGGAAAAACTGTTTTTT
>.|TRBJ1-4|.|TRBV19
CATSGSPNEKLFF
TGTGCCACTAGCGGGTCACCTAATGAAAAACTGTTTTTT
>.|TRBJ2-1|once|TRBV5-4
CASSLKRGRTTSGVEQFF
TGTGCCAGCAGCTTGAAGAGGGGGCGGACTACCTCGGGCGTTGAGCAGTTCTTC
>.|TRBJ1-6|once|TRBV19
CASGLKQGPYNSPLHF
TGTGCCAGTGGTCTAAAGCAGGGGCCCTATAATTCACCCCTCCACTTT
>TRBD1|TRBJ1-3|.|TRBV9
CASSPRSGTGLKTIYF
TGTGCCAGCAGCCCCAGGTCTGGGACAGGATTGAAGACCATATATTTT
>.|TRBJ1-6|.|TRBV18
CASSQEQGYSPLHF
TGTGCCAGCTCCCAAGAACAGGGATACTCACCCCTCCACTTT
>.|TRBJ2-2|.|TRBV7-7
CASSLRTAEFGELFF
TGTGCCAGCAGCTTACGGACAGCTGAATTCGGGGAGCTGTTTTTT
>TRBD1|TRBJ1-1|.|TRBV19
CASTGPGQGIGGTEAFF
TGTGCCAGTACCGGGCCGGGACAGGGGATCGGGGGCACTGAAGCTTTCTTT
>.|TRBJ2-5|.|TRBV18
CASSRGGDQETQYF
TGTGCCAGCTCAAGGGGCGGGGACCAAGAGACCCAGTACTTC
>.|TRBJ1-2|.|TRBV14
CASSQESGPYGYTF
TGTGCCAGCAGCCAAGAGTCAGGCCCCTATGGCTACACCTTC
>.|TRBJ1-6|.|TRBV19
CARGRFGTAEGSPLHF
TGTGCCAGAGGAAGGTTCGGGACGGCGGAGGGTTCACCCCTCCACTTT
>.|TRBJ2-7|.|TRBV2
CASSGSPRYEQYF
TGTGCCAGCAGTGGATCCCCTAGATACGAGCAGTACTTC
>.|TRBJ2-1|.|TRBV5-1
CASSLGARTRNNEQFF
TGCGCCAGCAGCTTGGGTGCCCGGACACGGAACAATGAGCAGTTCTTC
>.|TRBJ2-2|.|TRBV19
CASNDHRVIGTGELFF
TGTGCCAGTAACGACCACAGGGTTATAGGGACCGGGGAGCTGTTTTTT
>.|TRBJ1-2|few|TRBV16
CASSQAEALAYGYTF
TGTGCCAGCAGCCAAGCGGAGGCCCTGGCTTATGGCTACACCTTC
>.|TRBJ2-2|.|TRBV24-1
CATSDSSRGFGGELFF
TGTGCCACCAGTGATTCATCCAGGGGCTTTGGCGGGGAGCTGTTTTTT
>TRBD2|TRBJ2-2|.|TRBV10-2
CASSGPAGGGSGAGELFF
TGCGCCAGCAGTGGTCCCGCGGGCGGGGGGAGCGGAGCCGGGGAGCTGTTTTTT
>TRBD1|TRBJ1-3|.|TRBV10-2
CASRLDRVLNTIYF
TGCGCCAGCAGACTCGACAGGGTACTGAACACCATATATTTT
>.|TRBJ2-3|.|TRBV4-1
CASSQDPRGVTDTQYF
TGCGCCAGCAGCCAAGACCCTCGGGGAGTCACAGATACGCAGTATTTT
>.|TRBJ2-7|.|TRBV29-1
CSARAGTPPYEQYF
TGCAGCGCTAGAGCCGGGACACCACCCTACGAGCAGTACTTC
>.|TRBJ2-5|.|TRBV5-1
CASSGGTGGYQETQYF
TGCGCCAGCAGCGGCGGGACTGGTGGGTACCAAGAGACCCAGTACTTC
>.|TRBJ2-2|.|TRBV11-2
CASSLATRSGELFF
TGTGCCAGCAGCTTAGCAACCAGGTCCGGGGAGCTGTTTTTT
>TRBD1|TRBJ2-7|few|TRBV9
CASSVARDRGYEQYF
TGTGCCAGCAGCGTAGCACGGGACAGGGGCTACGAGCAGTACTTC
>TRBD2|TRBJ2-1|once|TRBV9
CASSVALAGGHNEQFF
TGTGCCAGCAGCGTAGCTTTGGCGGGGGGGCACAATGAGCAGTTCTTC
>TRBD1|TRBJ1-4|few|TRBV19
CASTGRGREKLFF
TGTGCCAGTACCGGCAGGGGGCGGGAAAAACTGTTTTTT
>TRBD1|TRBJ1-4|.|TRBV19
CASSVTGAAPNEKLFF
TGTGCCAGTAGTGTGACAGGGGCCGCGCCTAATGAAAAACTGTTTTTT
>TRBD2|TRBJ2-3|.|TRBV20-1
CSASFGGAGDTQYF
TGCAGTGCTAGTTTCGGGGGGGCCGGAGATACGCAGTATTTT
>.|TRBJ1-2|.|TRBV6-6
CASSYSGRWGYGYTF
TGTGCCAGCAGTTACTCGGGGCGTTGGGGCTATGGCTACACCTTC
>TRBD2|TRBJ2-1|.|TRBV7-2
CASSRTSGYNEQFF
TGTGCCAGCAGCCGGACTAGCGGCTACAATGAGCAGTTCTTC
>.|TRBJ2-5|.|TRBV11-3
CASSHGGRTQETQYF
TGTGCCAGCAGCCACGGCGGGCGGACCCAAGAGACCCAGTACTTC
>.|TRBJ2-5|.|TRBV25-1
CASSELNRDAQETQYF
TGTGCCAGCAGTGAGCTAAACAGGGATGCCCAAGAGACCCAGTACTTC
>TRBD1|TRBJ1-1|.|TRBV5-5
CASRWGQSMNTEAFF
TGTGCCAGCAGGTGGGGACAGTCAATGAACACTGAAGCTTTCTTT
>TRBD1|TRBJ1-4|.|TRBV7-2
CASSLATPGTGAGLFF
TGTGCCAGCAGCTTAGCCACACCCGGGACAGGAGCCGGACTGTTTTTT
>TRBD2|TRBJ2-2|.|TRBV7-6
CASSLVGVGGANTGELFF
TGTGCCAGCAGCTTAGTGGGCGTCGGGGGGGCAAACACCGGGGAGCTGTTTTTT
>.|TRBJ2-7|.|TRBV5-1
CASSLAATISYEQYF
TGCGCCAGCAGCTTGGCAGCAACTATCTCCTACGAGCAGTACTTC
>.|TRBJ1-5|once|TRBV6-4
CASSDTAREGNQPQHF
TGTGCCAGCAGTGACACCGCCCGGGAGGGGAATCAGCCCCAGCATTTT
>.|TRBJ2-1|.|TRBV6-1
CASSENNKQFF
TGTGCCAGCAGTGAAAATAACAAGCAGTTCTTC
>TRBD1|TRBJ2-5|.|TRBV7-9
CASSLVIGTGEETQYF
TGTGCCAGCAGCTTAGTAATCGGGACAGGGGAAGAGACCCAGTACTTC
>TRBD1|TRBJ1-5|.|TRBV27
CASGDRGNQPQHF
TGTGCCAGCGGGGACAGGGGCAATCAGCCCCAGCATTTT
>.|TRBJ2-7|.|TRBV27
CASRGGQGIYEQYF
TGTGCCAGCAGAGGTGGACAAGGCATTTACGAGCAGTACTTC